The 4 T cell receptor beta chains in this list originate from one sample, sequenced in a study of early stage breast cancer tumors. Profiling relied on immunoSEQ multiplex PCR, and the TCRdb table lists in-frame clones only, not all of them. The table lists more than 65,000 clones, 80% of them singletons, with about 4.8% in the top ten. Sequencing input: blood. The receptors shown here come from a person in their 40s with breast cancer.

The chain is built from TRBV28 and TRBJ1-1, with D possibly being TRBD1 (5 bases). V was clipped by 3 bases and J by 3 bases, with 14 bases between them. CDR1 and CDR2 from the germline V gene are MDHEN and SYDVKM. CDR3 length: 15 residues. Here the CDR3 DNA reads TGTGCCAGCAGTTTTTCCCCCGAAGGGGACACTGAAGCTTTCTTT. Residues: CASSFSPEGDTEAFF. The whole variable domain, filled in from reference TRBV28 and TRBJ1-1, reads DVKVTQSSRYLVKRTGEKVFLECVQDMDHENMFWYRQDPGLGLRLIYFSYDVKMKEKGDIPEGYSVSREKKERFSLILESASTNQTSMYLCASSFSPEGDTEAFFGQGTRLTVV.

The chain has TRBV15 and TRBJ1-4; no clear D gene. The CDR3 totals 13 residues. Trimming stripped 4 bases from V and 7 bases from J, with 10 bases between. The germline gives CDR1 LNHNV, CDR2 YYDKDF (reference sequence). In DNA form, the CDR3 reads TGTGCCACCAGCACTGGCCATCTTGAAAAACTGTTTTTT. Its protein is CATSTGHLEKLFF.

V usage is TRBV28 and J usage is TRBJ2-1; TRBD1 might be the D (6 bases). V dropped 2 bases and J dropped 8 bases, with 7 bases sitting between them. Per the germline V gene, CDR1 is MDHEN and CDR2 is SYDVKM. This CDR3 is built from 12 residues. CDR3 sequence: CASSLGGYEQFF. Here the CDR3 DNA reads TGTGCCAGCAGTTTAGGGGGCTATGAGCAGTTCTTC. Combining the CDR3 with reference TRBV28 and TRBJ2-1 gives the whole variable domain DVKVTQSSRYLVKRTGEKVFLECVQDMDHENMFWYRQDPGLGLRLIYFSYDVKMKEKGDIPEGYSVSREKKERFSLILESASTNQTSMYLCASSLGGYEQFFGPGTRLTVL.

This clone turned up a few times. The CDR3 nucleotides read TGTGCCTGGAGTGTACAATACACCATATATTTT. Amino acids: CAWSVQYTIYF. The V and J genes are TRBV30 and TRBJ1-3; unclear D gene. Per the germline V gene, CDR1 is GTSNPN and CDR2 is SVGIG (reference sequence). V was clipped by 0 bases and J by 8 bases, with 5 bases between them. This CDR3 region has 11 residues.